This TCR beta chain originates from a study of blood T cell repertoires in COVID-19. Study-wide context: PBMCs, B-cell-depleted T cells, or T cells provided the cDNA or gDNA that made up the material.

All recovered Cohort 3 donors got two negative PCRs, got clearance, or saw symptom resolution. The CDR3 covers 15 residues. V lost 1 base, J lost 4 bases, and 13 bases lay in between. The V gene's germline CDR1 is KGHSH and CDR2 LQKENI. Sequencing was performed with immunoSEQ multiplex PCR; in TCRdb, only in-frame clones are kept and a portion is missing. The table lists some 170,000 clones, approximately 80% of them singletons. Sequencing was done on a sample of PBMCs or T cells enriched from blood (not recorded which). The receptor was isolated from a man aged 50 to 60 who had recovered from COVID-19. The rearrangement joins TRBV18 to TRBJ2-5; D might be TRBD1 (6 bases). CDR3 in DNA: TGTGCCAGCTCACCACTGTCAGGGGTTGGAGAGACCCAGTACTTC. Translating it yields CASSPLSGVGETQYF.